This T cell receptor beta chain appears in the sequencing data of a study of blood T cell repertoires in COVID-19. Assay used: immunoSEQ multiplex PCR; TCRdb lists only in-frame clones, some missing. The sample contains approximately 280,000 clones, around 87% of which appear only once. Germline values: CDR1 SGHRS, CDR2 YFSETQ. V trimming: 2 bases; J trimming: 3 bases; junction bases outside the gene matches: 4. The CDR3 has 15 residues. The V call is TRBV5-1, the J call TRBJ2-1; the match to TRBD1 covers 8 bases. The TCR sequence derives from a woman aged 25-40 years who had recovered from COVID-19. The material sequenced was peripheral blood. Here the CDR3 DNA reads TGCGCCAGCAGCTTCGGACAGGGCGTCTACAATGAGCAGTTCTTC. This codes for CASSFGQGVYNEQFF.